Sequencing of this T cell receptor (beta chain) was carried out in a study of response to subunit inactivated influenza vaccine. Study results and caveats: Each seasonal influenza vaccination recruits few new T cells, the authors suggested.

TCRdb passed the RT-PCR reads through MiXCR, listing each CDR3 protein once. The sample lists 500,000 to 600,000 distinct CDR3 sequences, approximately 16% occurring once. Germline values: CDR1 LGHNA, CDR2 YNFKEQ. CDR3 length: 15 amino acids. Trimming removed 1 base from V and 1 base from J, with 10 bases in between. The table lists this clonotype with many counts. Its cognate antigen is unknown. The gene calls are TRBV4-2 and TRBJ1-2, with a weak D call TRBD1 (5 bases). The sequencing here drew on CD4+ T cells sorted from PBMCs, taken less than 25 months after vaccination. This TCR came from a man aged 45-69 years who received an inactivated influenza vaccine. CDR3 sequence reads: CASSQVRGDNYGYTF. The DNA of the CDR3 is TGTGCCAGCAGCCAAGTTCGGGGGGATAACTATGGCTACACCTTC.